This T cell receptor (beta chain) emerged from a study of T cells in Graves' hyperthyroidism and ophthalmopathy (dated by TCRdb to between 2018 and 2020). For context, the study as a whole: Peripheral blood samples were taken at initial diagnosis, before any treatment was given. A discovery cohort of roughly 96 patients, 43 with Graves' ophthalmopathy and 57 with stable Graves' hyperthyroidism, was used to find distinguishing TCR V-J signatures. An independent validation cohort of some 18 hyperthyroidism patients and about 15 patients who later progressed to ophthalmopathy tested prospective prediction of ophthalmopathy. For training and testing, the roughly 93 patients in the discovery cohort were randomly divided in a 7:3 ratio. The study also compared thyroid tissue and blood T-cell repertoires from about 6 Graves' hyperthyroidism patients. After sampling, hyperthyroidism patients received methimazole starting at 30 mg daily, and ophthalmopathy patients received high-dose intravenous methylprednisolone. The paper describes TCR Vbeta CDR3 sequencing of 120 to 150 peripheral blood samples, made up of under 50 ophthalmopathy patients, around 78 hyperthyroidism patients and roughly 17 progressor patients.

Beyond this particular receptor, the publication reports: A model built on a 13 V-J signature distinguished ophthalmopathy from stable hyperthyroidism, reaching around 88% sensitivity and about 81% specificity in cross-validation and 80%/75% in testing. During validation, the model predicted progression to ophthalmopathy a median of about 6.3 months ahead of onset, with more than 55% sensitivity and under 85% specificity. Most expanded thyroid clonotypes (frequency above 0.001) were also found in blood, which suggests that blood repertoires may mirror thyroid immune responses. Sample size was not statistically predetermined, and blinding of investigators to group allocation was not performed.

Hyperthyroidism patients were aged 18 to 65 years and newly diagnosed, with disease duration of less than 2 months. Exclusion was applied to patients with uncontrolled infections, other autoimmune diseases, pregnancy or lactation. Diagnoses were based on clinical symptoms, serum thyroxine and TRAb, thyroid ultrasound and orbital computed tomography. Blood from progressor patients was drawn when they were first diagnosed with hyperthyroidism, before any ophthalmopathy symptoms appeared. PBMCs were separated from under 12 ml of fresh peripheral blood using Ficoll-Paque density gradient centrifugation. Patients classed as progressors first received a Graves' hyperthyroidism diagnosis and then went on to develop ophthalmopathy during follow-up. Trizol reagent was used to extract total RNA, and RNA quality was then checked on an Agilent 2100 Bioanalyzer. The junction shows trimming of 4 bases on V and 1 base on J, plus 11 bases between the germline ends. The CDR3 numbers 15 residues from cysteine through phenylalanine. Just the 45-base CDR3 DNA is kept, in frame starting at base 1. CDR1 is given as MGHRA and CDR2 as YSYEKL, both from the germline V gene.

On this clonotype itself: Its antigen is unknown. No much larger clone exists at a distance of one base, and base qualities are not known.

The TCR beta CDR3 regions were amplified from the RNA transcripts. For the first round of RT-PCR on the TCR CDR3, the HTBI primer set was used together with the Qiagen OneStep RT-PCR kit. The libraries were constructed in a second round of multiplex PCR and then size-selected and purified. Sequencing of the libraries was done on an Illumina HiSeq2000 using paired-end 100 bp reads. Turning to the authors' computational methods: SOAPnuke was used to process the raw data, throwing out any read that contained adapters or uncalled bases, had a mean Phred below 15, or lacked an exact constant-primer or identifier match. High-quality paired reads were merged with COPE v1.2.5, and unique nucleotide sequences were defined as clonotypes. Clonotypes were aligned to IMGT TRBV, TRBD and TRBJ reference segments using MiTCR v1.1. Only V-J combinations with frequency above 0.0001, covering about 99% of repertoires, were analysed. A TCS score was defined as the ratio between F50 (clonal expansion) and ExV (chaos), using BLOSUM62-based TCRdist between CDR3 peptides within each V-J. Welch's t-statistics and random forest reduced 450 to 600 V-J features to roughly 13, which were used in a naive Bayes classifier (R e1071). The raw public reads went through TCRdb reprocessing: fastp at Q25, MiXCR clone calling, in-frame beta chains kept. A single entry per CDR3 protein holds the most common genes and DNA from its merged rows. Clone size and V and J calls follow TCRdb, not the original study. The sample table records a few hundred thousand distinct CDR3 sequences; just over 14% of these occur just once. Roughly 15% of the sample comes from the top ten.

This receptor was obtained from a woman aged 40 to 49 with Graves' hyperthyroidism that later progressed to Graves' ophthalmopathy. The chain is encoded by TRBV4-1 joined to TRBJ1-5; possibly the D gene is TRBD1, per 5 matching bases. The material sequenced was blood. CDR3 protein: CASSPGGGSNQPQHF. The sequence in DNA is TGCGCCAGCAGCCCTGGGGGTGGGAGCAATCAGCCCCAGCATTTT.